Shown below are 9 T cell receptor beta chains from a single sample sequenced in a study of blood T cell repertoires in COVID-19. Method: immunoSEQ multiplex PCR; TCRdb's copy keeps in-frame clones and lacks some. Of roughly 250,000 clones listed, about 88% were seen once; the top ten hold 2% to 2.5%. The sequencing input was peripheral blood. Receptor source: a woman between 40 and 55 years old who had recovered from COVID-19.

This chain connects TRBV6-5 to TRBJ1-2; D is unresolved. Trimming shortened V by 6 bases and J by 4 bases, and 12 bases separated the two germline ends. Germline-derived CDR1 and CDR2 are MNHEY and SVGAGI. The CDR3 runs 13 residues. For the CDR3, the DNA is TGTGCCAGCAGCCGATCCCCAGTCTATGGCTACACCTTC. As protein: CASSRSPVYGYTF.

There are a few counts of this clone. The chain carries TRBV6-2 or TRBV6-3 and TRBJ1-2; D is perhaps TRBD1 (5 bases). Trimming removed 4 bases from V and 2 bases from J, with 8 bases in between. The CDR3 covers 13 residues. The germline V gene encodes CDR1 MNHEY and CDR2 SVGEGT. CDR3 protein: CASSLSGNYGYTF. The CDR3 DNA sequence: TGTGCCAGCAGTTTATCAGGGAACTATGGCTACACCTTC.

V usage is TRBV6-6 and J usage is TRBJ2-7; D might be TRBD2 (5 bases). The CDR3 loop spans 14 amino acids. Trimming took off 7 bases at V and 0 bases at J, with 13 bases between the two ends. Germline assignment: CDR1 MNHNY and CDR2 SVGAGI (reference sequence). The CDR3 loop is CASNAGLYSYEQYF. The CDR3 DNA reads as TGTGCCAGCAATGCGGGCCTGTACTCCTACGAGCAGTACTTC.

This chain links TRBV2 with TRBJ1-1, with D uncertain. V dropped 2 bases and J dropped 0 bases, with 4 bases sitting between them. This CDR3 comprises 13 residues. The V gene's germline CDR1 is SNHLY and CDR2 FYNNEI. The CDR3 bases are TGTGCCAGCAGTGAACAGGTGAACACTGAAGCTTTCTTT. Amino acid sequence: CASSEQVNTEAFF. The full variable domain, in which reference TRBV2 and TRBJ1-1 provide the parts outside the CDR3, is EPEVTQTPSHQVTQMGQEVILRCVPISNHLYFYWYRQILGQKVEFLVSFYNNEISEKSEIFDDQFSVERPDGSNFTLKIRSTKLEDSAMYFCASSEQVNTEAFFGQGTRLTVV.

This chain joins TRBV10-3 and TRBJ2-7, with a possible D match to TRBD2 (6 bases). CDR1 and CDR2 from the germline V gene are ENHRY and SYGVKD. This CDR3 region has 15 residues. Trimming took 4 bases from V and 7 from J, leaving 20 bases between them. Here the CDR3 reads CAISAWTNPVGEQYF. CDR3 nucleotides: TGTGCCATCAGTGCTTGGACTAATCCTGTTGGGGAGCAGTACTTC.

The CDR3 reads CASSLSSSLGTDTQYF. CDR3 nucleotide sequence: TGTGCCAGCAGCTTGTCTTCCAGTCTGGGCACAGATACGCAGTATTTT. The chain combines TRBV7-9 with TRBJ2-3; D is unresolved. From germline, CDR1 is SEHNR and CDR2 FQNEAQ (reference sequence). V gave up 3 bases and J gave up 1 base, with 14 bases separating them. CDR3 length: 16 amino acids.

The CDR3, as DNA: TGTGCTAGTGGTTCCCAGGTGGCCGTGAACACTGAAGCTTTCTTT. Its translation is CASGSQVAVNTEAFF. The V call is TRBV12-5, the J call TRBJ1-1; no clear D. Germline V gene data show CDR1 as LGHNT and CDR2 as FRNRAP. The CDR3 is 15 residues long. V was clipped by 4 bases and J by 0 bases, with 12 bases between them.

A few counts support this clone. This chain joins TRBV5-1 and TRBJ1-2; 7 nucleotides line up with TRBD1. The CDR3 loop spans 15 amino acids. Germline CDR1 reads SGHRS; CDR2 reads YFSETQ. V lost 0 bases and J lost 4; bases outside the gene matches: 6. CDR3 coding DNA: TGCGCCAGCAGCTTGGCCGATACAGGGGCCTATGGCTACACCTTC. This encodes CASSLADTGAYGYTF.

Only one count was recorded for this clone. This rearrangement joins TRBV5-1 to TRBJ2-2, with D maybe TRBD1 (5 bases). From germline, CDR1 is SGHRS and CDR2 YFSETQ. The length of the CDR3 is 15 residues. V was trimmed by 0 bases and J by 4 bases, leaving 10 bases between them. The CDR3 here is CASSLGGYGTGELFF. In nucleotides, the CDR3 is TGCGCCAGCAGCTTGGGGGGCTACGGCACCGGGGAGCTGTTTTTT. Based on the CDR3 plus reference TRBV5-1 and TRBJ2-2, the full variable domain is KAGVTQTPRYLIKTRGQQVTLSCSPISGHRSVSWYQQTPGQGLQFLFEYFSETQRNKGNFPGRFSGRQFSNSRSEMNVSTLELGDSALYLCASSLGGYGTGELFFGEGSRLTVL.